What follows are 17 T cell receptor beta chains derived from one specimen sequenced in a study of lymphopenia after photon versus proton radiotherapy (dated by TCRdb to between 2019 and 2020). The library was obtained by the immunoSEQ multiplex PCR assay. Here the immuneACCESS table is served through TCRdb, limited to in-frame sequences with V and J called. Missing clones are a known gap in these copies; in checked studies unresolved V genes cover under half, and the rest lacks a known reason. Counted in this sample were under 35,000 clones; 75% to 90% of them appeared once. The ten largest make up approximately 6.6% of the sample. Material: peripheral blood, obtained from a patient treated with proton-based radiotherapy. These receptors were collected from an older woman with pancreatic cancer. Some clones in this sample may be carry-over from other donors' samples.

Regarding this clone: The same CDR3 is also encoded by other DNA sequences in this sample. This sequence joins TRBV6-5 and TRBJ2-7; 9 positions match TRBD1. The trim removed 5 bases at V and 1 base at J, leaving 3 bases unmatched. The CDR3 runs to 14 residues. Germline CDR1 reads MNHEY; CDR2 reads SVGAGI. The CDR3 loop reads CASSPGQGSYEQYF. CDR3 DNA sequence: TGTGCCAGCAGTCCCGGACAGGGGTCCTACGAGCAGTACTTC.

The rearrangement joins TRBV7-2 to TRBJ2-1; 12 nucleotides line up with TRBD2. With V trimmed by 4 bases and J by 4 bases, 2 bases remained unmatched. Germline V gives CDR1 SGHTA, CDR2 FQGNSA. CDR3 length: 15 residues. This CDR3 reads CASSSGLAGYNEQFF. The CDR3 nucleotides are TGTGCCAGCAGCTCGGGACTAGCGGGTTACAATGAGCAGTTCTTC.

The V gene is TRBV4-3, the J gene TRBJ2-3; 9 nucleotides line up with TRBD2. There are 16 residues in the CDR3. From germline, CDR1 is LGHNA and CDR2 YSLEER. V was clipped by 0 bases and J by 5 bases; unmatched bases: 6. CDR3 nucleotides: TGCGCCAGCAGCCAAGATTGGCGGGAGGGCCGAGATACGCAGTATTTT. Translated, it gives CASSQDWREGRDTQYF.

CDR3 loop: CASNPFAGGGEKLFF. As DNA, the CDR3 is TGTGCCAGCAACCCATTTGCAGGGGGCGGTGAAAAACTGTTTTTT. This chain uses TRBV2 with TRBJ1-4, with 8 bases identical to TRBD1. The CDR3 has 15 residues. Germline CDR1 is SNHLY and CDR2 is FYNNEI. V was clipped by 7 bases and J by 7 bases; unmatched bases: 11.

V usage is TRBV28 and J usage is TRBJ2-7; D may be TRBD1 (5 bases). Trimming shortened V by 3 bases and J by 3 bases, and 9 bases separated the two germline ends. The CDR3 is 13 residues long. Germline V CDR1 and CDR2: MDHEN, SYDVKM. The CDR3 coding sequence is TGTGCCAGCAGTTTGACGGACATCTACGAGCAGTACTTC. It specifies CASSLTDIYEQYF.

The chain carries TRBV19 and TRBJ2-1; TRBD1 is a possible D gene (7 bases). The CDR3 loop spans 16 amino acids. The ends were cut back, 4 bases at V and 10 bases at J, with 23 bases in the middle. Germline loops: CDR1 LNHDA, CDR2 SQIVND (reference sequence). This CDR3 reads CASSKERVAQGGEQFF. Written as DNA, the CDR3 is TGTGCCAGTAGTAAAGAGCGGGTTGCTCAGGGGGGAGAGCAGTTCTTC.

The rearrangement links TRBV6-5 to TRBJ2-5, with TRBD2 matching 8 bases. CDR3 length: 15 residues. J gave up 5 bases and V 0 bases, and 5 bases lay outside the gene matches. Germline V gene data show CDR1 as MNHEY and CDR2 as SVGAGI. The CDR3 sequence is CASSYSGASGETQYF. In DNA, the CDR3 is TGTGCCAGCAGTTACTCTGGTGCTAGCGGGGAGACCCAGTACTTC.

The V and J genes are TRBV4-1 and TRBJ1-2; 7 nucleotides line up with TRBD1. CDR3 length: 13 residues. The germline V gene encodes CDR1 MGHRA and CDR2 YSYEKL. The J segment lost 4 bases and the V segment lost 4 bases, leaving 3 bases of the junction unmatched. CDR3 in DNA: TGCGCCAGCAGCCCTAAGGGGGCCTATGGCTACACCTTC. Protein: CASSPKGAYGYTF.

The gene calls are TRBV5-6 and TRBJ1-5; D is unresolved. The CDR3 contains 15 residues. V was cut by 1 base and J by 7 bases, with 15 bases left in between. The germline V gene has CDR1 SGHDT and CDR2 YYEEEE. The CDR3 loop reads CASSLQRAQNQPQHF. The CDR3 DNA follows: TGTGCCAGCAGCTTGCAACGGGCTCAAAACCAGCCCCAGCATTTT.

The CDR3 DNA sequence: TGTGCCAGCAGCAAAAAGAGTACGGGTCTAGCCAATGAGCAGTTCTTC. Translated, it gives CASSKKSTGLANEQFF. The V gene is TRBV11-1, the J gene TRBJ2-1; D may be TRBD2 (5 bases). The V end lost 5 bases, the J end lost 6 bases, and 20 bases lay between the germline ends. The CDR3 covers 16 residues. Germline V gene lookup returns CDR1 SGHAT and CDR2 FQDESV (reference sequence).

This rearrangement joins TRBV25-1 to TRBJ2-3; unclear D gene. Trimming stripped 3 bases from V and 1 base from J, with 8 bases between. In germline, CDR1 is MGHDK, CDR2 SYGVNS. The CDR3 loop spans 14 amino acids. The CDR3 loop reads CASSDSLGTDTQYF. Here the CDR3 DNA reads TGTGCCAGCAGTGACAGCCTCGGCACAGATACGCAGTATTTT.

The chain uses TRBV6-5 and TRBJ1-5; 8 bases fit TRBD1. The germline CDR1 and CDR2 sequences are MNHEY and SVGAGI. Losses at the gene ends were 6 bases for V and 5 bases for J; bases not matched to a gene: 9. The CDR3 has 15 residues. The chain's CDR3 is CASREDRATYQPQHF. The CDR3 nucleotides read TGTGCCAGCAGGGAGGACAGGGCCACTTATCAGCCCCAGCATTTT.

The chain couples TRBV7-9 to TRBJ2-2, with D maybe TRBD1 (6 bases). Germline V gives CDR1 SEHNR, CDR2 FQNEAQ (reference sequence). Trimming took 3 bases from V and 7 from J, leaving 24 bases between them. The length of the CDR3 is 18 residues. CDR3 coding DNA: TGTGCCAGCAGCTTTTCCCGCAGGGGCGGCGGTGATAGCGGGGAGCTGTTTTTT. Translation: CASSFSRRGGGDSGELFF.

The rearrangement uses TRBV6-5 and TRBJ2-7, with 11 bases fitting TRBD1. J was trimmed by 0 bases and V by 11 bases; bases with no gene match: 3. The CDR3 contains 13 residues. CDR1 and CDR2 (germline): MNHEY, SVGAGI. The CDR3 loop is CASGTGGSYEQYF. CDR3 nucleotides: TGTGCCTCGGGGACAGGGGGCTCCTACGAGCAGTACTTC.

The chain uses TRBV6-5 and TRBJ1-3, with D unresolved. The germline gives CDR1 MNHEY, CDR2 SVGAGI. Trimming cost V 8 bases and J 2 bases, with 10 bases left between them. The CDR3 has 13 amino acids. The CDR3 reads CASWRATGNTIYF. The DNA of the CDR3 is TGTGCCAGCTGGCGGGCGACTGGAAACACCATATATTTT.

On this clone: Other DNA sequences of this sample code for an identical CDR3. V gene TRBV18 combines with J gene TRBJ2-5; D gene unclear. CDR3 length: 11 amino acids. Germline-derived CDR1 and CDR2 are KGHSH and LQKENI. V was cut by 1 base and J by 3 bases, with 0 bases left in between. As DNA, the CDR3 is TGTGCCAGCTCACCACAAGAGACCCAGTACTTC. This encodes CASSPQETQYF.

This chain joins TRBV7-9 and TRBJ2-2, with D unresolved. CDR1 is SEHNR, CDR2 FQNEAQ, per germline (reference sequence). This CDR3 region has 14 residues. The V end was cut by 3 bases, the J end by 4 bases, with 9 bases between. The CDR3 spells CASSLDPSTGELFF. In DNA, the CDR3 is TGTGCCAGCAGCTTGGACCCGTCCACCGGGGAGCTGTTTTTT.